The 17 T cell receptor beta chains presented below share a single source sample, sequenced in a study of Graves' ophthalmopathy and Graves' hyperthyroidism. Amplification targeted the TCR beta CDR3 regions, with RNA transcripts as the source material. After a first-round RT-PCR with HTBI primers, a second-round multiplex PCR was run. TCRdb processed the multiplex PCR reads anew with MiXCR; each CDR3 protein has one entry. The profile shows 400,000 to 450,000 distinct CDR3 sequences, approximately 21% of them singletons. The sample taken for sequencing was peripheral blood. These TCRs come from a young woman with stable Graves' hyperthyroidism.

The V and J genes are TRBV6-1 and TRBJ2-7; the match to TRBD1 covers 7 bases. V was pared by 9 bases and J by 5 bases, with 7 bases of the junction left unmatched. This CDR3 is built from 12 residues. From germline, CDR1 is MNHNS and CDR2 SASEGT. The CDR3 bases are TGTGCCAGTTCGGACAGGATGGACGAGCAGTACTTC. It translates to CASSDRMDEQYF.

This clonotype was seen more than once but under ten times. V gene TRBV6-1 combines with J gene TRBJ2-2, with TRBD1 matching 7 bases. Trimming removed 6 bases from V and 4 bases from J; junction bases left unmatched: 8. CDR1 is MNHNS, CDR2 SASEGT, per germline. CDR3 length: 15 amino acids. In DNA form, the CDR3 reads TGTGCCAGCAGGACCGGGACAGTGACCACCGGGGAGCTGTTTTTT. This encodes CASRTGTVTTGELFF.

This chain links TRBV11-2 with TRBJ2-7, with a weak D call TRBD1 (6 bases). The V gene's germline CDR1 is SGHAT and CDR2 FQNNGV. CDR3 length: 15 amino acids. V shed 1 base and J shed 5 bases, with 15 bases lying between them. For the CDR3, the DNA is TGTGCCAGCAGCTTAGTAGAGGGGGACCGCCACGAGCAGTACTTC. It yields the protein CASSLVEGDRHEQYF.

A note on this clonotype: The conserved closing phenylalanine or tryptophan is absent in this CDR3, likely reflecting a read error. The chain combines TRBV11-2 with TRBJ2-2, with 8 bases matching TRBD1. Germline V gene data show CDR1 as SGHAT and CDR2 as FQNNGV. The ends lost 5 bases at V and 1 base at J; junction bases unmatched: 6. The CDR3 sequence is 16 residues long. CDR3: CASSPPGTGNTGELFL. CDR3 bases: TGTGCCAGCAGCCCCCCCGGGACAGGGAACACCGGGGAGCTGTTTCTT.

This clonotype showed up many times. The chain has TRBV6-1 and TRBJ1-1; unclear D gene. The V gene lost 9 bases and the J gene lost 3 bases, with 17 bases spanning the gap. Per germline, CDR1 MNHNS and CDR2 SASEGT. This CDR3 region has 14 residues. Here the CDR3 DNA reads TGTGCCAGTCGAAGATCGGGTCGGGACACTGAAGCTTTCTTT. It translates to CASRRSGRDTEAFF.

At least ten counts were recorded for this clonotype. The chain links TRBV29-1 to TRBJ1-2; D gene ambiguous. CDR1 SQVTM and CDR2 ANQGSEA come from the germline V gene. With 5 bases removed from V and 2 bases from J, the gap between germline ends came to 9 bases. This CDR3 spans 12 amino acids. Here the CDR3 DNA reads TGCAGCGTTACCGGGCAGAACTATGGCTACACCTTC. This gives the protein CSVTGQNYGYTF.

This clonotype was picked up many times. The chain employs TRBV28 and TRBJ2-7; D call uncertain. This CDR3 region has 13 residues. CDR1 and CDR2 (germline): MDHEN, SYDVKM. Trimming cost V 5 bases and J 5 bases, with 13 bases left between them. Here the CDR3 DNA reads TGTGCCAGCAGTCCGAGAAGTGGTAACGAGCAGTACTTC. Its translation: CASSPRSGNEQYF.

The V gene is TRBV24-1, the J gene TRBJ2-3, with D perhaps matching TRBD2 (6 bases). Per the germline V gene, CDR1 is KGHDR and CDR2 is SFDVKD. The CDR3 loop spans 15 amino acids. V was pared by 4 bases and J by 3 bases, with 13 bases between. DNA of the CDR3: TGTGCCACCAGTGACCGGAGGAGGGGAACAGATACGCAGTATTTT. Amino acids: CATSDRRRGTDTQYF.

This clonotype was seen at least ten times. The DNA of the CDR3 is TGTGCCAGCAGTCGCTCGAAGAACACTGAAGCTTTCTTT. As protein: CASSRSKNTEAFF. The V and J genes are TRBV6-5 and TRBJ1-1; D is unresolved. The CDR3 is 13 residues long. V lost 5 bases and J 1 base, leaving 8 bases between the germline ends. Germline CDR1 reads MNHEY; CDR2 reads SVGAGI.

In regard to this clonotype: The junction shows a germline mismatch at one end, possibly a read error. The chain combines TRBV20-1 with TRBJ2-2; a weak D match, TRBD2 (5 bases). CDR1 DFQATT and CDR2 SNEGSKA come from the germline V gene (reference sequence). The CDR3 totals 14 residues. DNA of the CDR3: TGCAGTGGATGGGCTTCCGCGAACACCGGGGAGCTGTGTTTT. Residues: CSGWASANTGELCF.

This clonotype was counted at least ten times. A much larger clone is a single base away; this may be a read error. The chain joins TRBV6-1 to TRBJ2-5; tentative D call: TRBD2 (6 bases). The CDR3 runs 14 residues. The germline gives CDR1 MNHNS, CDR2 SASEGT. The CDR3 is CASSRGTLGETKYF. The DNA for the CDR3 is TGTGCCAGCAGTCGCGGGACTCTGGGAGAGACCAAGTACTTC.

This clonotype was seen many times. The chain combines TRBV25-1 with TRBJ1-1; no definite D call. The CDR3 is 14 amino acids. From germline, CDR1 is MGHDK and CDR2 SYGVNS. Between the trimmed V and J ends, which lost 1 base and 1 base, there was a span of 7 bases. CDR3: CASSELPENTEAFF. In nucleotides, the CDR3 is TGTGCCAGCAGTGAATTGCCAGAGAACACTGAAGCTTTCTTT.

Ten or more counts support this clonotype. The rearrangement uses TRBV28 and TRBJ1-1, with D perhaps matching TRBD1 (5 bases). V was trimmed by 5 bases and J by 7 bases, leaving 20 bases between them. From germline, CDR1 is MDHEN and CDR2 SYDVKM. The CDR3 is 15 amino acids. The CDR3 here is CASSPVWTGVVEAFF. For the CDR3, the DNA is TGTGCCAGCAGTCCTGTTTGGACGGGGGTTGTTGAAGCTTTCTTT.

This clonotype was recorded at least ten times. The chain combines TRBV28 with TRBJ1-5; the D gene is possibly TRBD1 (6 bases). The CDR3 has 14 residues. Deletions cut 2 bases from V and 5 bases from J, with 10 bases between. Germline lookup yields CDR1 MDHEN and CDR2 SYDVKM. In DNA, the CDR3 is TGTGCCAGCAGTTTAGGGGGCTTCGATCAGCCCCAGCATTTT. This sequence encodes CASSLGGFDQPQHF.

This clonotype was seen many times. The rearrangement uses TRBV28 and TRBJ2-7; 8 bases are a match to TRBD1. Trimming removed 3 bases from V and 2 bases from J; junction bases left unmatched: 6. Germline-derived CDR1 and CDR2 are MDHEN and SYDVKM. The CDR3 length is 15 residues. CDR3 sequence reads: CASSFWDRRTYEQYF. The DNA of the CDR3 is TGTGCCAGCAGTTTTTGGGACAGGAGAACCTACGAGCAGTACTTC.

The rearrangement links TRBV6-1 to TRBJ1-3; D possibly corresponds to TRBD1 (5 bases). Germline V gene sequence: CDR1 MNHNS, CDR2 SASEGT. The CDR3 sequence is 15 residues long. V was trimmed by 7 bases and J by 2 bases, leaving 15 bases between them. CDR3 DNA: TGTGCCAGCAAAAGGGGTCCTGGCCCTGGAAACACCATATATTTT. Translated: CASKRGPGPGNTIYF.

In this sample, this clonotype turned up many times. The chain links TRBV19 to TRBJ1-1; 7 nucleotides match TRBD1. Trimming at V came to 7 bases and at J to 1 base, leaving 6 bases not matched to a gene. Germline lookup yields CDR1 LNHDA and CDR2 SQIVND (reference sequence). CDR3 length: 14 amino acids. The chain's CDR3 is CASIKRDRNTEAFF. CDR3 bases: TGTGCCAGTATCAAAAGGGACAGGAACACTGAAGCTTTCTTT.